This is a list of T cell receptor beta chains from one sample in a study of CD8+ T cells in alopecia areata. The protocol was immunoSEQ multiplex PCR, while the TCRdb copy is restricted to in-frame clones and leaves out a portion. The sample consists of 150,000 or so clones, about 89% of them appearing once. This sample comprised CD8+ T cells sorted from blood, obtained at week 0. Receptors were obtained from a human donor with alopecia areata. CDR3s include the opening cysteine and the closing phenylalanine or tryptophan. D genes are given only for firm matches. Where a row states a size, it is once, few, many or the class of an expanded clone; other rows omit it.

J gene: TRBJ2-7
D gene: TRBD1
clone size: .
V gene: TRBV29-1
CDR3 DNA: TGCAGCGTTGAAGAGGGAAACAGGGGGTCCTACGAGCAGTACTTC
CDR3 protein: CSVEEGNRGSYEQYF

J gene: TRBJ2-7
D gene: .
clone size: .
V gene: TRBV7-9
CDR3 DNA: TGTGCCAGCAGCTTAGGAGAGTCCTACGAGCAGTACTTC
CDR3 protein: CASSLGESYEQYF

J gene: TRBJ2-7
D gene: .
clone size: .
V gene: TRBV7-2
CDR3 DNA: TGTGCCAGCAGCTGGGGGTCATCTTTTCCCTACGAGCAGTACTTC
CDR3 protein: CASSWGSSFPYEQYF

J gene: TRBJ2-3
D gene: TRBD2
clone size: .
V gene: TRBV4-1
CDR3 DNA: TGCGCCAGCAGCCAAGATCCGACTAGCGGGGGGGCAGATACGCAGTATTTT
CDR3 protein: CASSQDPTSGGADTQYF

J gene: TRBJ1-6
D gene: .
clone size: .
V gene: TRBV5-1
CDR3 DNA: TGCGCCAGCAGCTTGAGGCCTCTCCCCGGGGATTCACCCCTCCACTTT
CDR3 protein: CASSLRPLPGDSPLHF

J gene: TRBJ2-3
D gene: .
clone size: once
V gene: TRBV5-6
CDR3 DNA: TGTGCCAGCAGCTTGGTGTCGGACCGGAGGTATTTT
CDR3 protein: CASSLVSDRRYF

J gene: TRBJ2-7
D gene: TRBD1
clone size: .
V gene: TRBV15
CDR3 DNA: TGTGCCACCAGCACGCGACAGGGCACGCAGTACTTC
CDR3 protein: CATSTRQGTQYF

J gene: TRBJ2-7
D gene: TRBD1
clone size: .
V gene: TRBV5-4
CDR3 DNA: TGTGCCAGCAGCTGGACAGGGCAGTGGGACGAGCAGTACTTC
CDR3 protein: CASSWTGQWDEQYF

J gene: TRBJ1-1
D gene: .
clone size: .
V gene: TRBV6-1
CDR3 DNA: TGTGCCAGCAGTTCACCTATCACTGAAGCTTTCTTT
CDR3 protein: CASSSPITEAFF

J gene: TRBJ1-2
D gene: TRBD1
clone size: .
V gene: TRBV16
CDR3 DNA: TGTGCCAGCAGCCAAAGACAGGGGGAGAACACCTTC
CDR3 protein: CASSQRQGENTF

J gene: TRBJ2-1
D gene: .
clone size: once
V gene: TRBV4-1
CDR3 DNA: TGCGCCAGCAGCCAAGAAACAGGGTGGGGTGAGCAGTTCTTC
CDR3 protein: CASSQETGWGEQFF

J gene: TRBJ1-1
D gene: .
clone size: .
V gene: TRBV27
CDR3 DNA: TGTGCCAGCAGCCTTAACTTGAACACTGAAGCTTTCTTT
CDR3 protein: CASSLNLNTEAFF

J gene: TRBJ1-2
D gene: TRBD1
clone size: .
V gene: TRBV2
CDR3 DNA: TGTGCCAGCAGCGATACAGGGGAAGGCTACTATGGCTACACCTTC
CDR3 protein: CASSDTGEGYYGYTF

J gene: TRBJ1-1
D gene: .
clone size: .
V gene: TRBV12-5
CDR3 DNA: TGTGCTAGTGGTTTGTCGGTCAGTGTGTTTGACAGTAGGACTGAAGCTTTCTTT
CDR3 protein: CASGLSVSVFDSRTEAFF

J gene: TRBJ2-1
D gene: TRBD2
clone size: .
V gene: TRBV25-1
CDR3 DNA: TGTGCCAGCAGTGAGCTTAGCGGGAGGGACAATGAGCAGTTCTTC
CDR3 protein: CASSELSGRDNEQFF

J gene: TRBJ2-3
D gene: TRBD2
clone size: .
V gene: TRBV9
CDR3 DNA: TGTGCCAGCAGCCCCCAGCGGGAGGGCCATGGAGATACGCAGTATTTT
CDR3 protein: CASSPQREGHGDTQYF

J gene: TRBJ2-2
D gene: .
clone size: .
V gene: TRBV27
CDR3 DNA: TGTGCCAGCAGGGGGGGTGGCGGACGGACCACCGGGGAGCTGTTTTTT
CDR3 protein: CASRGGGGRTTGELFF

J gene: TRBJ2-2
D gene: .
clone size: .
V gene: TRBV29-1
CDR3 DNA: TGCAGCGTTCTCTGGGTCACCGGGGAGCTGTTTTTT
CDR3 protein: CSVLWVTGELFF

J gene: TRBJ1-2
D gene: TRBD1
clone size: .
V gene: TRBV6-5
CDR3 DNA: TGTGCCAGCAGTTCAGACGGGACAGGAAATGGCTACACCTTC
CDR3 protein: CASSSDGTGNGYTF

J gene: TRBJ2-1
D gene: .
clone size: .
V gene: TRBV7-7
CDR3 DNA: TGTGCCAGCAGCTTAACTGCTGGCCCCTACAATGAGCAGTTCTTC
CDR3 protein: CASSLTAGPYNEQFF

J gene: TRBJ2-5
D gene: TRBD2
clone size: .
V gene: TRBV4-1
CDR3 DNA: TGCGCCAGCAGCCAAGTGGGCGAATCAGCGGGAGGGACGAAGTACTTC
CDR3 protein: CASSQVGESAGGTKYF

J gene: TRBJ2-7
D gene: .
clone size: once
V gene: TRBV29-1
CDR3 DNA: TGCAGCGTTGAAGACCCGGAGGGGGTAAACTACGAGCAGTACTTC
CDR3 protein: CSVEDPEGVNYEQYF

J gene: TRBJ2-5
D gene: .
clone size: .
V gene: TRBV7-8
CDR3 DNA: TGTGCCAGCAGCTTGGGAATGACCATGGGGGAGACCCAGTACTTC
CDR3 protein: CASSLGMTMGETQYF

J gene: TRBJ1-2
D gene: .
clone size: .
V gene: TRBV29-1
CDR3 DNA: TGCAGCGTTGGAAGGGGGAACAGCATTCTCTATGGCTACACCTTC
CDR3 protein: CSVGRGNSILYGYTF

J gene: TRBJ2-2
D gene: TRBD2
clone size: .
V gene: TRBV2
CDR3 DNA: TGTGCCAGCAGCGAAAAGACTAGCGGGAACACCGGGGAGCTGTTTTTT
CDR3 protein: CASSEKTSGNTGELFF

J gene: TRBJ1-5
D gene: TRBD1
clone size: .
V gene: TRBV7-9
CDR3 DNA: TGTGCCAGCAGCCAATCGACAGGGGCCAGCAATCAGCCCCAGCATTTT
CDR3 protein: CASSQSTGASNQPQHF

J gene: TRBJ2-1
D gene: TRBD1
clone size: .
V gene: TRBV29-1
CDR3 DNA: TGCAGCGTTCTAGCCGGACAGGGGGTCTACAATGAGCAGTTCTTC
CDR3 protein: CSVLAGQGVYNEQFF

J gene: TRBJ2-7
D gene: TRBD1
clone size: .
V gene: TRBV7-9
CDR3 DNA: TGTGCCAGCAGCTCCTCGACAGGGGGCCCCCACGAGCAGTACTTC
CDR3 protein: CASSSSTGGPHEQYF

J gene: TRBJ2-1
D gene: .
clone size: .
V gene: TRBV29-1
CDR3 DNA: TGCAGCGTTGAAGATCCCATCAGGAATGAGCAGTTCTTC
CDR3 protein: CSVEDPIRNEQFF